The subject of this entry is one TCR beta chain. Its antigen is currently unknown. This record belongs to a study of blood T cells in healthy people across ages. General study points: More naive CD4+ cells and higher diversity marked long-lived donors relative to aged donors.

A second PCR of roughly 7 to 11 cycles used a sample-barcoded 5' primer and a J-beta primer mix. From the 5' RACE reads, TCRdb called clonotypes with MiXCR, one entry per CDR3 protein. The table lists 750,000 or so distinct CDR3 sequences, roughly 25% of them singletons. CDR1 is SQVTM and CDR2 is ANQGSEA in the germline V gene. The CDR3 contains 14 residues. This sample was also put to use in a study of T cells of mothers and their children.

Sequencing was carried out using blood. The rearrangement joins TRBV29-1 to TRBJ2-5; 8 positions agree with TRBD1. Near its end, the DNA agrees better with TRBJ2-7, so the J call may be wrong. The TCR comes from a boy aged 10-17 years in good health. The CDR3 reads CSVEEGQVSYEQYF. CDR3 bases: TGCAGCGTTGAGGAGGGACAGGTATCCTACGAGCAGTACTTC.